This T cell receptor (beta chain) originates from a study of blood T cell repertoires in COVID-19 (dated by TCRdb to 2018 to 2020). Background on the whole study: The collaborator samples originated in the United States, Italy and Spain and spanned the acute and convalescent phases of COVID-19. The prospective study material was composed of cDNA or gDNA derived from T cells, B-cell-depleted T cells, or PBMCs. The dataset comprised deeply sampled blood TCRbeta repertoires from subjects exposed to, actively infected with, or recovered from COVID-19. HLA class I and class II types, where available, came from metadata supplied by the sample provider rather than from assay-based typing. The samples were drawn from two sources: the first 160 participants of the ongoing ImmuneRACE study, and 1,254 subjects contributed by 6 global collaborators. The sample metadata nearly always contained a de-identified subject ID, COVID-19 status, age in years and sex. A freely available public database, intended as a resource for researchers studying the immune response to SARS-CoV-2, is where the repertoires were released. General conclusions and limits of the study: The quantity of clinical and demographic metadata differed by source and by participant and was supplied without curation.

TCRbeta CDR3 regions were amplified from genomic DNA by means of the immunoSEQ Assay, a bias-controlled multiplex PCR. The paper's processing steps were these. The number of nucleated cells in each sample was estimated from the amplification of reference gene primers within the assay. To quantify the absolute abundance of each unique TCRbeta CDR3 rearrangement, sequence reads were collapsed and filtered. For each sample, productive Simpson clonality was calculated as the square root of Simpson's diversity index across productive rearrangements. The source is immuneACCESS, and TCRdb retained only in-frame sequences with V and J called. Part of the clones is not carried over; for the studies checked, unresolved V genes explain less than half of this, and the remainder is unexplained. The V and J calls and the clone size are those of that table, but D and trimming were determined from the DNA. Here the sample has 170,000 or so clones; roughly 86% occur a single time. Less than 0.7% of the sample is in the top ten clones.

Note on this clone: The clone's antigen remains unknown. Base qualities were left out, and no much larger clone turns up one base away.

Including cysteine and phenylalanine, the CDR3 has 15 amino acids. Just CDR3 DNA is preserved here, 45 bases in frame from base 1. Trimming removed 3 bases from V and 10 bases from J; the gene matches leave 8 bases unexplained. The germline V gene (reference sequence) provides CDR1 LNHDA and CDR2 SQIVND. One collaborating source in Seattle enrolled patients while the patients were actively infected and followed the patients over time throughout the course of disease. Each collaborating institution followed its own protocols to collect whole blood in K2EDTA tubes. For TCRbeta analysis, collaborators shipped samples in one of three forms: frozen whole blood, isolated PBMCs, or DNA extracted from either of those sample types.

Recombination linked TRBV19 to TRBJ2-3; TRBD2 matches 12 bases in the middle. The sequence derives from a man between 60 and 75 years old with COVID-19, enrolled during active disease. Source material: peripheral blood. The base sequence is TGTGCCAGTAGTATCCCCCTCCTAGCGGGGGGGCCGCAGTATTTT. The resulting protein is CASSIPLLAGGPQYF.